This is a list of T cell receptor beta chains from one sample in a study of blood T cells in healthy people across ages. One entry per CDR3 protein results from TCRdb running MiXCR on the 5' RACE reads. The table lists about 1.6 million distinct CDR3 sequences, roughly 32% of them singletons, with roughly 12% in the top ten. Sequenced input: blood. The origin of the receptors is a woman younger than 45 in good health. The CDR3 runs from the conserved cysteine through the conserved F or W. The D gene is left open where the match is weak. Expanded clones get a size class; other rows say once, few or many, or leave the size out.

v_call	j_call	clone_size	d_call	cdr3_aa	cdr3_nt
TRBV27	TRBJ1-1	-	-	CASSLSGGGAAEAFF	TGTGCCAGCAGTTTATCGGGGGGGGGCGCGGCTGAAGCTTTCTTT
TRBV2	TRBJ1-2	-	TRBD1	CASLRGQGAFGYTF	TGTGCCAGCCTGCGGGGACAGGGGGCGTTTGGCTACACCTTC
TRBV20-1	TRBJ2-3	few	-	CSARDPELRAGTGTQYF	TGCAGTGCTAGAGATCCCGAACTTCGGGCGGGCACAGGGACGCAGTATTTT
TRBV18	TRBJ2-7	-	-	CASSPPSGGGEQYF	TGTGCCAGCTCACCACCATCAGGGGGAGGCGAGCAGTACTTC
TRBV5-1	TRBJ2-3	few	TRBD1	CASSLPLQGTSLLDTQYF	TGCGCCAGCAGCTTGCCTTTACAGGGGACCTCGCTTTTGGATACGCAGTATTTT
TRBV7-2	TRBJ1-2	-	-	CASSPRVINYGYTF	TGTGCCAGCAGCCCGAGGGTGATCAACTATGGCTACACCTTC
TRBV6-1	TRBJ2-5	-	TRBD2	CASRGLAGAETQYF	TGTGCCAGCAGGGGACTAGCGGGAGCTGAGACCCAGTACTTC
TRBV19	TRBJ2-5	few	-	CASTPGDSQETQYF	TGTGCCAGTACCCCCGGAGACAGCCAAGAGACCCAGTACTTC
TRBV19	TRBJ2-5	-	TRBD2	CASSILAGKTETQYF	TGTGCCAGTAGTATTTTAGCGGGAAAAACGGAGACCCAGTACTTC
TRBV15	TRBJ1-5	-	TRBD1	CATSRDTGAVQPQHF	TGTGCCACCAGCAGAGATACAGGGGCCGTTCAGCCCCAGCATTTT
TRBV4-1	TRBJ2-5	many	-	CASSPLSGYQETQYF	TGCGCCAGCAGCCCCCTCAGCGGTTACCAAGAGACCCAGTACTTC
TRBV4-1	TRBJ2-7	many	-	CASSQRQTYEQYF	TGCGCCAGCAGCCAACGTCAGACCTACGAGCAGTACTTC
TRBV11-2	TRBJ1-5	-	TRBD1	CASSLDGAGGYHPQHF	TGTGCCAGCAGCTTAGATGGGGCAGGGGGCTATCATCCCCAGCATTTT
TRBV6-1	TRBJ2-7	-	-	CASRQEYEQYF	TGTGCCTCCCGGCAGGAGTACGAGCAGTACTTC
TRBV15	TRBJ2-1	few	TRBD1	CATAVGQGSYNEQFF	TGTGCCACGGCCGTAGGACAGGGCTCCTACAATGAGCAGTTCTTC
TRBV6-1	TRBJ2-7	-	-	CASSEDREQYF	TGTGCCAGCAGTGAGGACCGCGAGCAGTACTTC
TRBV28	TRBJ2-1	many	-	CASSRTGYQFF	TGTGCCAGCAGTAGAACGGGGTACCAGTTCTTC
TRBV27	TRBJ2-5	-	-	CVSSSDSLGETQYF	TGTGTCAGCAGTTCTGATTCGCTCGGAGAGACCCAGTACTTC
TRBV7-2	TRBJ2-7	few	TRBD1	CASSRTDRFHEQYF	TGTGCCAGCAGCCGAACGGACAGGTTCCACGAGCAGTACTTC
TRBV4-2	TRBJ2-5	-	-	CASSQAASQETQYF	TGTGCCAGCAGCCAAGCGGCCAGCCAAGAGACCCAGTACTTC
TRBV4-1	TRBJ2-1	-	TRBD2	CASSQKPHGLADYNEQFF	TGCGCCAGCAGCCAGAAACCCCACGGACTAGCGGATTACAATGAGCAGTTCTTC
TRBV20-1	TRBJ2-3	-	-	CSASPGTRQADTQYF	TGCAGTGCTAGCCCGGGGACACGCCAAGCAGATACGCAGTATTTT
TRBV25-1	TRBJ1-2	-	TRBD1	CASSESDRAYGYTF	TGTGCCAGCAGTGAATCGGACAGGGCCTATGGCTACACCTTC
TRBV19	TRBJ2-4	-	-	CASQPGTIAKNIQYF	TGTGCCAGCCAACCGGGAACCATAGCCAAAAACATTCAGTACTTC
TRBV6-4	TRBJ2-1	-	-	CASSVSFSSYNEQFF	TGTGCCAGCAGTGTTTCCTTCTCTTCCTACAATGAGCAGTTCTTC
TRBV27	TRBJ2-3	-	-	CASIQGVGTDTQYF	TGTGCCAGCATACAAGGAGTAGGCACAGATACGCAGTATTTT
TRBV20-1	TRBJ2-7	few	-	CSASKDPVYEQYF	TGCAGTGCTAGTAAGGACCCGGTTTACGAGCAGTACTTC
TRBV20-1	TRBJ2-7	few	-	CSARDHGGPYEQYF	TGCAGTGCTAGAGATCATGGGGGTCCCTACGAGCAGTACTTC
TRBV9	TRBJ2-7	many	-	CARRRQYF	TGTGCCAGACGCCGCCAGTACTTC
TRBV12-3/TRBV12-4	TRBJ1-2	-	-	CASTITGGITAREYGYTF	TGTGCCAGCACCATTACGGGGGGTATTACTGCTCGGGAATATGGCTACACCTTC
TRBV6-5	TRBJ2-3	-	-	CASSYSGTPTDTQYF	TGTGCCAGCAGTTACTCGGGGACCCCCACAGATACGCAGTATTTT
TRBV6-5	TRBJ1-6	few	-	CASSYAGLQGNSPLHF	TGTGCCAGCAGTTACGCGGGACTCCAAGGAAATTCACCCCTCCACTTT
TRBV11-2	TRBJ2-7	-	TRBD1	CASSYLTGAYEQYF	TGTGCCAGCAGCTACCTGACAGGGGCCTACGAGCAGTACTTC